This is a list of T cell receptor beta chains from one sample in a study of cytomegalovirus exposure and HLA in healthy donors. Sequencing was performed with immunoSEQ multiplex PCR; in TCRdb, only in-frame clones are kept and a portion is missing. This repertoire shows some 190,000 clones, 65% to 85% found once; its top ten account for approximately 1.6%. The specimen sequenced was PBMCs. These receptor sequences come from a man aged 35-49 years in good health and CMV-seropositive. CDR3s include the opening cysteine and the closing phenylalanine or tryptophan. Each record gives: J gene, V gene, CDR3 protein.

J: TRBJ2-1
V: TRBV7-9
CDR3: CASPSGDRSLSYNEQFF

J: TRBJ1-5
V: TRBV5-8
CDR3: CASSSTGGRDQPQHF

J: TRBJ2-7
V: TRBV5-4
CDR3: CASSPGTSGGNEQYF

J: TRBJ1-2
V: TRBV19
CDR3: CASGEQGIYGYTF

J: TRBJ2-3
V: TRBV7-6
CDR3: CASSSKHTSGSGGTDTQYF

J: TRBJ2-3
V: TRBV28
CDR3: CASSSTGQRTDTQYF

J: TRBJ2-4
V: TRBV10-3
CDR3: CAISEQLSFTGTEKNSQYF

J: TRBJ1-1
V: TRBV7-8
CDR3: CASSRTLEEGYTEAFF

J: TRBJ2-7
V: TRBV6-5
CDR3: CASSYSDRGYEQYF

J: TRBJ1-1
V: TRBV19
CDR3: CASSIESGLVEAFF

J: TRBJ2-5
V: TRBV19
CDR3: CASSRGTGNGETQYF

J: TRBJ1-4
V: TRBV2
CDR3: CDNPIVDREKLFF

J: TRBJ2-7
V: TRBV13
CDR3: CASSSRARQGSTPSSPEQYF

J: TRBJ2-1
V: TRBV19
CDR3: CASRSSGTPYNEQFF

J: TRBJ2-7
V: TRBV5-4
CDR3: CASSLDWGDEQYF

J: TRBJ2-2
V: TRBV9
CDR3: CASSPGTAGELFF

J: TRBJ2-3
V: TRBV5-1
CDR3: CASSPQGGTDTQYF

J: TRBJ1-5
V: TRBV30
CDR3: CAWTRTGDQPQHF

J: TRBJ2-1
V: TRBV7-9
CDR3: CASSLSTGEQFF

J: TRBJ2-1
V: TRBV2
CDR3: CASSEQGGPSNEQFF

J: TRBJ2-5
V: TRBV27
CDR3: CASSSLQETQYF

J: TRBJ2-7
V: TRBV19
CDR3: CASSIVAGLSYEQYF

J: TRBJ1-1
V: TRBV6-6
CDR3: CASLGTGGLNTEAFF

J: TRBJ2-2
V: TRBV5-1
CDR3: CASSPTSGRNTGELFF

J: TRBJ1-3
V: TRBV9
CDR3: CASSRGRRAVSGNTIYF

J: TRBJ2-2
V: TRBV19
CDR3: CASSMETQQGIFGGELFF

J: TRBJ2-1
V: TRBV19
CDR3: CASSSRSGTSGYNEQFF

J: TRBJ2-1
V: TRBV27
CDR3: CASSLFRGNEQFF

J: TRBJ1-1
V: TRBV9
CDR3: CASSLGGGTEAFF

J: TRBJ2-2
V: TRBV29-1
CDR3: CSFCHEEDTGELFF

J: TRBJ1-2
V: TRBV27
CDR3: CASRQGILNYGYTF

J: TRBJ2-7
V: TRBV4-2
CDR3: CASRPGQVVGEQYF

J: TRBJ2-1
V: TRBV7-2
CDR3: CASSLMFGGNNEQFF

J: TRBJ2-7
V: TRBV6-1
CDR3: CASTEQGTEQYF

J: TRBJ2-7
V: TRBV10-3
CDR3: CAISERLAGVSYEQYF

J: TRBJ1-1
V: TRBV5-1
CDR3: CASSPFGTLNTEAFF

J: TRBJ1-2
V: TRBV6-1
CDR3: CASESGLNYGYTF

J: TRBJ1-2
V: TRBV19
CDR3: CASTPSGQGQPNYGYTF

J: TRBJ2-1
V: TRBV19
CDR3: CASSNSGTHNEQFF

J: TRBJ1-3
V: TRBV19
CDR3: CASSARSGTASSGNTIYF

J: TRBJ2-4
V: TRBV10-3
CDR3: CAISDRGSGSQNIQYF

J: TRBJ1-3
V: TRBV4-3
CDR3: CASSQGTGGNTIYF

J: TRBJ1-2
V: TRBV19
CDR3: CASSEGFYGYTF